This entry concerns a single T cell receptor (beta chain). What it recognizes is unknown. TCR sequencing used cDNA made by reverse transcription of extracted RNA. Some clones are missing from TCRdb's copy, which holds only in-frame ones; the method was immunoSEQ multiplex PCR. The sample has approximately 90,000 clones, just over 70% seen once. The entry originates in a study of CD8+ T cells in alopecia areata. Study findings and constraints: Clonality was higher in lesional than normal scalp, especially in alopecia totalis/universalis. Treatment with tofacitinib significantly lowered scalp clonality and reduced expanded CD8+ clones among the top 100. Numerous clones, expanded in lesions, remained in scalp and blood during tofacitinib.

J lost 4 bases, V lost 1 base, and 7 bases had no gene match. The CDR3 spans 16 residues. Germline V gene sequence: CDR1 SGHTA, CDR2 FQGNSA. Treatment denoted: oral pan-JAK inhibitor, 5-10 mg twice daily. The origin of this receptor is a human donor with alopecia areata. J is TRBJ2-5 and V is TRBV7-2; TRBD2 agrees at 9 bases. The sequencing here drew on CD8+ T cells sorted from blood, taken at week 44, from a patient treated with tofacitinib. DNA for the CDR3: TGTGCCAGCAGCTTAGTAGGCGGGGGGGCAAGAGAGACCCAGTACTTC. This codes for CASSLVGGGARETQYF.